These T cell receptor beta chains were read from a single sample in a study of blood T cell repertoires in COVID-19. Produced via immunoSEQ multiplex PCR; TCRdb's table is partial and in-frame only. The table includes about 260,000 clones, approximately 86% detected once. Sequencing was done on a sample of peripheral blood. The receptors were sampled from a woman in her fifties or sixties who had recovered from COVID-19. CDR3s include the opening cysteine and the closing phenylalanine or tryptophan. D genes are given only for firm matches. Not all rows give a size; the values are once, few, many and, for expanded clones, a class.

V gene,J gene,D gene,clone size,CDR3 DNA,CDR3 protein
TRBV6-5,TRBJ1-4,TRBD1,NA,TGTGCCAGCAGTTACCTCGGACAGGGGTCTGAAAAACTGTTTTTT,CASSYLGQGSEKLFF
TRBV18,TRBJ1-2,TRBD1,NA,TGTGCCAGCTCACCACAACCGAGGGGGCTAACTGGGGGCTACACCTTC,CASSPQPRGLTGGYTF
TRBV29-1,TRBJ1-2,TRBD1,NA,TGCAGCGTTTCCATGACAGGGTTAAGCTATGGCTACACCTTC,CSVSMTGLSYGYTF
TRBV24-1,TRBJ1-4,TRBD1,NA,TGTGCCACCAGTGGGCCGGACAGGGCTCGAGAAAAACTGTTTTTT,CATSGPDRAREKLFF
TRBV1,TRBJ2-7,NA,NA,TGCACCAGCTATTCGACTAGCGGGAGGGCCCGGCGGAACGAGCAGTACTTC,CTSYSTSGRARRNEQYF
TRBV24-1,TRBJ2-2,TRBD1,NA,TGTGCCACCAGCACAGGGGGGATTGAGGAGCTGTTTTTT,CATSTGGIEELFF
TRBV30,TRBJ2-7,NA,NA,TGTGCCTGGAGTGTTACCCCGCGGGAGCAGTACTTC,CAWSVTPREQYF
TRBV19,TRBJ1-5,TRBD1,NA,TGTGCCAGTACCCTCAGGGGGGTCAACAGGGATTCATACCAGCCCCAGCATTTT,CASTLRGVNRDSYQPQHF
TRBV24-1,TRBJ1-2,NA,NA,TGTGCCACCAGTGACCCCAACGCAGGGGCCTACACCTTC,CATSDPNAGAYTF
TRBV5-1,TRBJ1-2,NA,NA,TGCGCCAGCAGCTCCCAGGGCAACTATGGCTACACCTTC,CASSSQGNYGYTF
TRBV7-2,TRBJ1-6,NA,NA,TGTGCCAGCAGCTTCTCCTCGACAGATTCACCCCTCCACTTT,CASSFSSTDSPLHF
TRBV9,TRBJ1-1,NA,NA,TGTGCCAGCAGCGTAGGAGGCACTGAAGCTTTCTTT,CASSVGGTEAFF
TRBV18,TRBJ1-2,TRBD1,NA,TGTGCCAGCTCACAGGAGACAGGGTCGGACTATGGCTACACCTTC,CASSQETGSDYGYTF
TRBV3-1/TRBV3-2,TRBJ1-2,NA,NA,TGTGCCAGCAGCCAACGGGCATTCGGACAGTATGGCTACACCTTC,CASSQRAFGQYGYTF
TRBV7-2,TRBJ2-7,NA,few,TGTGCCAGCAGCTTAGTCGGCAGGGGAGCCTACGAGCAGTACTTC,CASSLVGRGAYEQYF
TRBV5-6,TRBJ1-1,TRBD1,NA,TGTGCCAGCAGCTTGGCTGGACAGGGGAGCACTGAAGCTTTCTTT,CASSLAGQGSTEAFF
TRBV4-3,TRBJ2-3,NA,NA,TGCGCCAGCAGCCAAGTCCAGTCTTCCACAGATACGCAGTATTTT,CASSQVQSSTDTQYF
TRBV3-1/TRBV3-2,TRBJ2-5,TRBD2,NA,TGTGCCAGCAGCCAGGCTAGCGGGAGAGAAGAGACCCAGTACTTC,CASSQASGREETQYF
TRBV19,TRBJ2-7,NA,NA,TGTGCCAGTAGTATAGGACTGGCTTCCTACGAGCAGTACTTC,CASSIGLASYEQYF
TRBV19,TRBJ2-2,TRBD2,NA,TGTGCCAGTGAAGGATTTCGTAGCGGGAGGTTAGGGAACACCGGGGAGCTGTTTTTT,CASEGFRSGRLGNTGELFF
TRBV19,TRBJ2-1,TRBD1,NA,TGTGCCGTCTGGACAGGTAACAATGAGCAGTTCTTC,CAVWTGNNEQFF
TRBV6-5,TRBJ2-7,NA,NA,TGTGCCAGCAGACTAAGCAGGGAAACCTACGAGCAGTACTTC,CASRLSRETYEQYF
TRBV30,TRBJ2-2,NA,NA,TGTGCCTGGAGCGGTAAGAATGTACGAAAGACCGGGGAGCTGTTTTTT,CAWSGKNVRKTGELFF
TRBV6-5,TRBJ1-2,TRBD1,NA,TGTGCCAGCAGTTATGGGACAGGGGTTAACTATGGCTACACCTTC,CASSYGTGVNYGYTF
TRBV19,TRBJ1-1,TRBD1,many,TGTGCCACCTCCGGCTGGAGTAGGGGGCTTATGAACACTGAAGCTTTCTTT,CATSGWSRGLMNTEAFF
TRBV5-1,TRBJ1-1,NA,NA,TGCGCCAGCAGCCTCGACAGACCGAACACTGAAGCTTTCTTT,CASSLDRPNTEAFF
TRBV5-1,TRBJ1-6,TRBD1,NA,TGCGCCAGCAGCTTGTTTCCGGGACAGGGGTTCGTTTCTCATTCGCGTTGGAATTCACCCCTCCACTTT,CASSLFPGQGFVSHSRWNSPLHF
TRBV19,TRBJ1-2,TRBD1,NA,TGTGCCAGTCGACTTGGGACAGGGAAAACTTTGGGTGGCTACACCTTC,CASRLGTGKTLGGYTF
TRBV7-3,TRBJ2-2,NA,few,TGTGCCAGCAGCCCTACTAATTCCGGGGAGCTGTTTTTT,CASSPTNSGELFF
TRBV6-6,TRBJ1-5,NA,few,TGTGCCAGCAGTTACTCCCAGGGTCATCAGCCCCAGCATTTT,CASSYSQGHQPQHF
TRBV9,TRBJ2-2,NA,NA,TGTGCCAGCAGCGTACAGGGTTACACCGGGGAGCTGTTTTTT,CASSVQGYTGELFF
TRBV11-2,TRBJ2-5,NA,NA,TGTGCCAGCAGCAGCAACAGGGCCCAAGAGACCCAGTACTTC,CASSSNRAQETQYF
TRBV20-1,TRBJ1-2,NA,NA,TGCAGTGCTAGTTTCCGGGGGGAGCATGGCTACACCTTC,CSASFRGEHGYTF
TRBV5-5,TRBJ1-1,NA,few,TGTGCCAGCAGCTTGTGGAGGATGAACACTGAAGCTTTCTTT,CASSLWRMNTEAFF
TRBV19,TRBJ1-6,TRBD1,NA,TGTGCCAGTAAGCCGGGGACAGTCAATTCACCCCTCCACTTT,CASKPGTVNSPLHF
TRBV30,TRBJ2-5,TRBD2,once,TGTGCCTGGAGTGTATTTTCCGGTCTCGGGGGGGACCAGTACTTC,CAWSVFSGLGGDQYF
TRBV9,TRBJ1-3,NA,NA,TGTGCCAGCAGCGTAGATACTGGAAACACCATATATTTT,CASSVDTGNTIYF
TRBV2,TRBJ2-5,NA,NA,TGTGCCACCGGGAGCGGGTACCAAGAGACCCAGTACTTC,CATGSGYQETQYF
TRBV5-8,TRBJ2-1,NA,once,TGTGCCAGCAGCTTGGTTGGCGGGACGCAGTTCTTC,CASSLVGGTQFF
TRBV28,TRBJ1-1,TRBD1,NA,TGTGCCAGCAGTTTTCGAATCACAGGGGTGACTGAAGCTTTCTTT,CASSFRITGVTEAFF
TRBV27,TRBJ1-1,NA,NA,TGTGCCAGCAGTTTGCGGGGCTCGCTCACTGAAGCTTTCTTT,CASSLRGSLTEAFF
TRBV29-1,TRBJ2-3,TRBD1,NA,TGCAGCCACACAGGGGACACAGATACGCAGTATTTT,CSHTGDTDTQYF
TRBV6-5,TRBJ1-3,TRBD1,NA,TGTGCCAGCAGAAGACAGGGCCCCTCTGGAAACACCATATATTTT,CASRRQGPSGNTIYF
TRBV11-3,TRBJ1-1,NA,NA,TGTGCCAGCAGCTTACAGCGGAACACTGAAGCTTTCTTT,CASSLQRNTEAFF
TRBV4-1,TRBJ2-7,NA,NA,TGCGCCAGCAGCCAATCTAGTGGCTACGAGCAGTACTTC,CASSQSSGYEQYF
TRBV6-2/TRBV6-3,TRBJ1-2,TRBD1,once,TGTGCCAGCAGTAACGAGTGGACAGGGGAAGGCTACACCTTC,CASSNEWTGEGYTF
TRBV27,TRBJ1-2,NA,few,TGTGCCAGCACCTTCTATTTCGGGGCTAACTATGGCTACACCTTC,CASTFYFGANYGYTF
TRBV19,TRBJ1-2,TRBD1,NA,TGTGCCAGTACCCAGACAGGGTATAATGGCTACACCTTC,CASTQTGYNGYTF